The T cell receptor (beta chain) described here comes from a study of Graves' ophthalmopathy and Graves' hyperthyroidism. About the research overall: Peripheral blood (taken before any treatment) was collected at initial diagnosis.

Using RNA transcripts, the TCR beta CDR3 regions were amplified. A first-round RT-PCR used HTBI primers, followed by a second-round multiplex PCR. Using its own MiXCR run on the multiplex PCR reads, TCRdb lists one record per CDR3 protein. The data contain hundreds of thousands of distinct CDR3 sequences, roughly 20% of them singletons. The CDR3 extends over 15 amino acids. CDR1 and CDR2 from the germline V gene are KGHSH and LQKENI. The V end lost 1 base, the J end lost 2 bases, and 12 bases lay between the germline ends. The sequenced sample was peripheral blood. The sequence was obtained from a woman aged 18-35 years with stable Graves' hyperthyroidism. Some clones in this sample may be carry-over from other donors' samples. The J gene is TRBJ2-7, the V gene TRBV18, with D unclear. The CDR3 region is CASSPRPEITYEQYF. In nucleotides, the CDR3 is TGTGCCAGCTCACCACGGCCAGAGATAACCTACGAGCAGTACTTC. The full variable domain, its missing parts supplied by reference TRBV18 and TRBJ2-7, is NAGVMQNPRHLVRRRGQEARLRCSPMKGHSHVYWYRQLPEEGLKFMVYLQKENIIDESGMPKERFSAEFPKEGPSILRIQQVVRGDSAAYFCASSPRPEITYEQYFGPGTRLTVT.